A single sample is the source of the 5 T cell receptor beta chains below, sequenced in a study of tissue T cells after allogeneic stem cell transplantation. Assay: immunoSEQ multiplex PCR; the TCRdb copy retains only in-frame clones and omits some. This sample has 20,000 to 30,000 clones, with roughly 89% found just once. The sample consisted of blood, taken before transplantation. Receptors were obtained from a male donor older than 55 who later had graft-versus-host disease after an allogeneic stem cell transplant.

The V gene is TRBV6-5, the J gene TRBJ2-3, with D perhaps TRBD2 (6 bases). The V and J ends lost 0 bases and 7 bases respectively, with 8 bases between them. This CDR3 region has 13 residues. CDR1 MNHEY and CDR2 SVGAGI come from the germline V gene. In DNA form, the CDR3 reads TGTGCCAGCAGTTACTCGGGGGGATATACGCAGTATTTT. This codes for CASSYSGGYTQYF.

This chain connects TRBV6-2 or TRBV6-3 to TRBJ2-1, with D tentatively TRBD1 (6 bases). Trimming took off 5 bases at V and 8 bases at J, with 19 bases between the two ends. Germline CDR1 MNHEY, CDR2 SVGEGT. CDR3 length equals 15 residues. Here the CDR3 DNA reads TGTGCCAGCAGTCGCCTATTGACAGGCAAACATGAGCAGTTCTTC. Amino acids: CASSRLLTGKHEQFF.

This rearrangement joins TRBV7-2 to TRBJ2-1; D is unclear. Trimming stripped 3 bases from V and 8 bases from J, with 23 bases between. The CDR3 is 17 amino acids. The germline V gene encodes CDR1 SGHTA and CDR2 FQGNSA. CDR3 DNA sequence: TGTGCCAGCAGCTTTTATGGAGTCGTCAGGTCGGGCGATGAGCAGTTCTTC. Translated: CASSFYGVVRSGDEQFF. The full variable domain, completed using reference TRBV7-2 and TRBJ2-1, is GAGVSQSPSNKVTEKGKDVELRCDPISGHTALYWYRQSLGQGLEFLIYFQGNSAPDKSGLPSDRFSAERTGGSVSTLTIQRTQQEDSAVYLCASSFYGVVRSGDEQFFGPGTRLTVL.

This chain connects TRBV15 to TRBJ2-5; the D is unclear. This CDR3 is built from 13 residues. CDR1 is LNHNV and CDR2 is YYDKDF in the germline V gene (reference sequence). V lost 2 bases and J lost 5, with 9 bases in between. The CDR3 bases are TGTGCCACCAGCAGATCTGTGGGGGAGACCCAGTACTTC. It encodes CATSRSVGETQYF.

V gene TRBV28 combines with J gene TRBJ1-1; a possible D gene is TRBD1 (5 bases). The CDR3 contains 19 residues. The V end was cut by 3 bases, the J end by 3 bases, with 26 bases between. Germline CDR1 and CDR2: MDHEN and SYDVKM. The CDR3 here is CASSFNVWPGRVADTEAFF. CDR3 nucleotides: TGTGCCAGCAGTTTTAACGTTTGGCCGGGACGGGTCGCGGACACTGAAGCTTTCTTT.